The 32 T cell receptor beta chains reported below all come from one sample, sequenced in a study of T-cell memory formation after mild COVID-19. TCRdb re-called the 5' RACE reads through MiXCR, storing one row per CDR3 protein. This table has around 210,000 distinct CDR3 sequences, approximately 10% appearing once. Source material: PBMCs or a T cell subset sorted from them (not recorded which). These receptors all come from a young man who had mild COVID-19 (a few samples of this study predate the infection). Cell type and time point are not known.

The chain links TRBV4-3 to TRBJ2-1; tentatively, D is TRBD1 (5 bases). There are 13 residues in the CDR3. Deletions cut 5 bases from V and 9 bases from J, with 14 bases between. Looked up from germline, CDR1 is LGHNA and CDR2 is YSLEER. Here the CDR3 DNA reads TGCGCCAGCAGCTATCTTCAGGGTACTGAGCAGTTCTTC. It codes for CASSYLQGTEQFF.

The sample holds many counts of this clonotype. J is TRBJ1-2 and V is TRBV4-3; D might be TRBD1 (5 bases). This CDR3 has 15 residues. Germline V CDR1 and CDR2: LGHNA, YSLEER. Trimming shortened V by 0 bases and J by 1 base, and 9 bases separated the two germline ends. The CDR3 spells CASSQEAGINYGYTF. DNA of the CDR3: TGCGCCAGCAGCCAAGAAGCAGGGATTAACTATGGCTACACCTTC.

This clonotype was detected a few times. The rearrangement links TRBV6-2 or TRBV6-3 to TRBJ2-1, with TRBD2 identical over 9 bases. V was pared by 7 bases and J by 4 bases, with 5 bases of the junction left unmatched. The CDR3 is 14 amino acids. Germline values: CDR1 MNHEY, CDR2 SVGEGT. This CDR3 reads CASTVAGAYNEQFF. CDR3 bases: TGTGCCAGCACCGTAGCGGGGGCGTACAATGAGCAGTTCTTC.

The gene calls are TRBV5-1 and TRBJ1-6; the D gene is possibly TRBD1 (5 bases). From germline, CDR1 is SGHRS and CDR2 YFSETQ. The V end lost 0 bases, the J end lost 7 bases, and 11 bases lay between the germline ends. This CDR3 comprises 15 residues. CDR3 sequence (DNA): TGCGCCAGCAGCTTGGTCGACAGCCCCAATTCACCCCTCCACTTT. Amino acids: CASSLVDSPNSPLHF.

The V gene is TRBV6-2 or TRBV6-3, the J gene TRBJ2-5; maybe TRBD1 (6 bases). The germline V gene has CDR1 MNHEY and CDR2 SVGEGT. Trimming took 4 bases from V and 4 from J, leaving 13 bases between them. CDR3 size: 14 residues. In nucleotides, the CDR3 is TGTGCCAGCAGTTCCCAGGGGCTTGGAGAGACCCAGTACTTC. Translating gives CASSSQGLGETQYF.

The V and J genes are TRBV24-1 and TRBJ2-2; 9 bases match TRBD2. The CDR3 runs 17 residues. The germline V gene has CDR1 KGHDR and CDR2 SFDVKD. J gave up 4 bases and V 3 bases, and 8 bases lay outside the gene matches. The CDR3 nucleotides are TGTGCCACCAGTGATCGGGGGACTAGCCCAGGCACCGGGGAGCTGTTTTTT. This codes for CATSDRGTSPGTGELFF.

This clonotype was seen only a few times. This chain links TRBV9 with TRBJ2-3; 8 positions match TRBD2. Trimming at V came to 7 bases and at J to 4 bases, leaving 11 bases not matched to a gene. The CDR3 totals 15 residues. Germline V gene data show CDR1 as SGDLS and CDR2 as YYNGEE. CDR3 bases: TGTGCCAGCGCCACGTGGGGACTAGGCGCAGATACGCAGTATTTT. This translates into CASATWGLGADTQYF.

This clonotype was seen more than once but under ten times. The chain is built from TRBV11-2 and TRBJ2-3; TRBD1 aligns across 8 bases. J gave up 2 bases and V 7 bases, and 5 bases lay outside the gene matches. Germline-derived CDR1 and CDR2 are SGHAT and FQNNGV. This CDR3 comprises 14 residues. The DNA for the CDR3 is TGTGCCAGCAACAGGGGGGACTTCACAGATACGCAGTATTTT. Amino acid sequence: CASNRGDFTDTQYF.

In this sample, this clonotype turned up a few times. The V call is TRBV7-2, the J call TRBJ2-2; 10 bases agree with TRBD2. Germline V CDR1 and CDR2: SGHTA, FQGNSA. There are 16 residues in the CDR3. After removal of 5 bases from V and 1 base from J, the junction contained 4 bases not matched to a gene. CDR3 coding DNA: TGTGCCAGCAGCCTTACTAGCGGGATGAACACCGGGGAGCTGTTTTTT. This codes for CASSLTSGMNTGELFF.

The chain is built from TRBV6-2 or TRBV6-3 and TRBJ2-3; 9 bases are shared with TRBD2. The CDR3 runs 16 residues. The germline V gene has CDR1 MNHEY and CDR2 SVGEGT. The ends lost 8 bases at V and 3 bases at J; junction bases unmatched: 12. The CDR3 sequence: CASGRAGGRDTDTQYF. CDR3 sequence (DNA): TGTGCCAGCGGAAGAGCGGGGGGACGAGATACAGATACGCAGTATTTT.

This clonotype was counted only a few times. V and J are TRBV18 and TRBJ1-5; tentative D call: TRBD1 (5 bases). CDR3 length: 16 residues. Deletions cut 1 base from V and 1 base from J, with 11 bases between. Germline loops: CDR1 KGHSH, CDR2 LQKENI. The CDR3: CASSPRQGESNQPQHF. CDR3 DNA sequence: TGTGCCAGCTCACCACGGCAGGGAGAAAGCAATCAGCCCCAGCATTTT.

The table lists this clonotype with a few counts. The CDR3 nucleotides are TGTGCCAGCTCCTTGCCCGGGACAGGACAGTACTTC. Protein product: CASSLPGTGQYF. The rearrangement joins TRBV3-1 to TRBJ2-5; 8 nucleotides match TRBD1. Looked up from germline, CDR1 is LGHDT and CDR2 is YNNKEL (reference sequence). After removal of 8 bases from V and 11 bases from J, the junction contained 10 bases not matched to a gene. This CDR3 comprises 12 residues.

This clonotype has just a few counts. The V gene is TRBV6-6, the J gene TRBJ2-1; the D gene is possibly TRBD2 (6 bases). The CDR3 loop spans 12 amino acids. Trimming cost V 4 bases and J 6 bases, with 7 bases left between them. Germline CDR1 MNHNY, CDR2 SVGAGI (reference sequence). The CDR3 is CASSLTSNEQFF. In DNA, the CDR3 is TGTGCCAGCAGTTTGACTAGCAATGAGCAGTTCTTC.

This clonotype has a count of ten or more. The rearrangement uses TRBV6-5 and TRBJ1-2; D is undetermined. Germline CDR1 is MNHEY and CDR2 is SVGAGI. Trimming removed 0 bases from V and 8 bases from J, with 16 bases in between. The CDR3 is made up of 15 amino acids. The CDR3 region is CASSYSFVVGVGYTF. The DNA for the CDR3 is TGTGCCAGCAGTTACTCGTTCGTTGTAGGCGTCGGCTACACCTTC.

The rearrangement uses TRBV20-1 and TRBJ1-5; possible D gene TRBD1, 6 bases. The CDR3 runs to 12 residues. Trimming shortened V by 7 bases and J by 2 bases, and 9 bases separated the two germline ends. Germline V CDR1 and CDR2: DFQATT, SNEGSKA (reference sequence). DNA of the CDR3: TGCAGTGGGGGGGGCGGCAATCAGCCCCAGCATTTT. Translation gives CSGGGGNQPQHF.

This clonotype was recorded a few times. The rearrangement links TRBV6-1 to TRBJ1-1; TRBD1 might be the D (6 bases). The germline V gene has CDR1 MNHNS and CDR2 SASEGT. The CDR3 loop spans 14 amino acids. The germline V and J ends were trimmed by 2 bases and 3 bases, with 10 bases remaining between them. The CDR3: CASSEQQGYTEAFF. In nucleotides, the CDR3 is TGTGCCAGCAGTGAACAGCAGGGGTACACTGAAGCTTTCTTT.

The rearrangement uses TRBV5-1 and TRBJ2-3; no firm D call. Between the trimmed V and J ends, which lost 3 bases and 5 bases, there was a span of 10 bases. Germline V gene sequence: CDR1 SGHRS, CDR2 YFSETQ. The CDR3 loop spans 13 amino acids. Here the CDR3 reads CASSWVDRDTQYF. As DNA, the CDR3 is TGCGCCAGCAGCTGGGTGGACCGAGATACGCAGTATTTT.

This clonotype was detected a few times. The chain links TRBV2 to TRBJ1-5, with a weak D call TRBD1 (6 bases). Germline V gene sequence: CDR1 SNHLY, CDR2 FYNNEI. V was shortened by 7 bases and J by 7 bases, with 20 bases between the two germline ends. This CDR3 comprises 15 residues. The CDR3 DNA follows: TGTGCCAGCACGGGAGGGGGGGGAGGAGGCCAGCCCCAGCATTTT. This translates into CASTGGGGGGQPQHF.

The CDR3 DNA is TGCGCCAGCAGTGAGTCAGGTCGGGAGAACACCATATATTTT. Translated: CASSESGRENTIYF. The chain joins TRBV10-2 to TRBJ1-3; no definite D call. The V and J ends lost 0 bases and 7 bases respectively, with 10 bases between them. This CDR3 spans 14 amino acids. Germline CDR1 reads WSHSY; CDR2 reads SAAADI.

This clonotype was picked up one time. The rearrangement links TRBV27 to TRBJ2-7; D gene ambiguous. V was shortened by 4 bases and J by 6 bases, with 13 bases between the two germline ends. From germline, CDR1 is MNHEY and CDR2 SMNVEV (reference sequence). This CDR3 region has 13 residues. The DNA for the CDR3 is TGTGCCAGCAGTTCGCAAAGTTTCGGCGAGCAGTACTTC. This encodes CASSSQSFGEQYF.

The CDR3: CASSSRGGEGGQPQHF. DNA for the CDR3: TGTGCCAGCAGCTCCAGAGGTGGGGAAGGAGGTCAGCCCCAGCATTTT. The rearrangement links TRBV7-8 to TRBJ1-5; D is ambiguous. The CDR3 covers 16 residues. The germline V and J ends were trimmed by 4 bases and 6 bases, with 19 bases remaining between them. CDR1 SGHVS and CDR2 FQNEAQ come from the germline V gene.

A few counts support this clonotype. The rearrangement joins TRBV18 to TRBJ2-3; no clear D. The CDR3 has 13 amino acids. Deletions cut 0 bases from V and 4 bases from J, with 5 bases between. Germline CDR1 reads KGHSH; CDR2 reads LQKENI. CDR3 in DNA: TGTGCCAGCTCACCACCGATGGCAGATACGCAGTATTTT. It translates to CASSPPMADTQYF.

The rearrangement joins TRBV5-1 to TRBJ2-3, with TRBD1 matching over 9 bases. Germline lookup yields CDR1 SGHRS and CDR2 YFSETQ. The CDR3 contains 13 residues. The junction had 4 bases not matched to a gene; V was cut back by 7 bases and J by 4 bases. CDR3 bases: TGCGCCAGCGGGACAGGGTTTGCAGATACGCAGTATTTT. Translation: CASGTGFADTQYF.

CDR3: CASSPRQGGTYNEQFF. The CDR3 nucleotides read TGCGCCAGCAGTCCTAGACAGGGAGGGACCTACAATGAGCAGTTCTTC. This chain uses TRBV4-3 with TRBJ2-1; D assignment may be TRBD1 or TRBD2 (7 bases each). The CDR3 length is 16 residues. The V end was cut by 6 bases, the J end by 2 bases, with 17 bases between. Germline V lookup: CDR1 LGHNA, CDR2 YSLEER.

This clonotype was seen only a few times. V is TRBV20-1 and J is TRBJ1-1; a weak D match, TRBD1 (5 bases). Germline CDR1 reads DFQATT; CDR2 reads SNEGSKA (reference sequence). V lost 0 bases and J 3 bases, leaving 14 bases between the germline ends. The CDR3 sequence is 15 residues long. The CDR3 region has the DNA TGCAGTGCTAGAGATCCGGGGGGATCGGACACTGAAGCTTTCTTT. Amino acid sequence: CSARDPGGSDTEAFF.

In DNA, the CDR3 is TGTGCCAGCAGTTTGGGATCAGACCAGATCCACACCTTC. Its translation is CASSLGSDQIHTF. The rearrangement links TRBV12-3 or TRBV12-4 to TRBJ1-2; D is unclear. The CDR3 is made up of 13 amino acids. Deletions cut 3 bases from V and 12 bases from J, with 17 bases between.

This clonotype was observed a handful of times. CDR3 coding DNA: TGTGCCAGCAGAAACCGACTAGCGGAGTATTCGAACACCGGGGAGCTGTTTTTT. Translation gives CASRNRLAEYSNTGELFF. V is TRBV6-5 and J is TRBJ2-2, with TRBD2 matching 9 bases. Trimming at V came to 6 bases and at J to 0 bases, leaving 11 bases not matched to a gene. This CDR3 is 18 amino acids long. Germline V lookup: CDR1 MNHEY, CDR2 SVGAGI.

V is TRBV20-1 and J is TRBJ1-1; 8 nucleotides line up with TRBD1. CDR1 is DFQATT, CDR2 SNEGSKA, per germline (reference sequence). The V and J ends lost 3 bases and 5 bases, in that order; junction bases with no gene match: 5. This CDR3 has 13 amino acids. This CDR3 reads CSASQGAETEAFF. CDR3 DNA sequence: TGCAGTGCTAGCCAGGGGGCAGAGACTGAAGCTTTCTTT.

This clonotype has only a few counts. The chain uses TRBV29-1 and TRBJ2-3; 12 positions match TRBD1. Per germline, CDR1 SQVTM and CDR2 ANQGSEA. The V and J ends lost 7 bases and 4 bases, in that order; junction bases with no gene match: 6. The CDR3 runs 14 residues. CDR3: CSASGTGGSDTQYF. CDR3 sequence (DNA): TGCAGCGCCTCGGGGACAGGGGGCTCAGATACGCAGTATTTT.

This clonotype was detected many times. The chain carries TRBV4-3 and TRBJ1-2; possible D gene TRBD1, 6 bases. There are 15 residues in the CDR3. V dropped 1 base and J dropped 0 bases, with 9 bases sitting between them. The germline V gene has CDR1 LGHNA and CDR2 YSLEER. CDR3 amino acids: CASSQGTAPNYGYTF. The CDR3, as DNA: TGCGCCAGCAGCCAAGGGACAGCACCTAACTATGGCTACACCTTC.

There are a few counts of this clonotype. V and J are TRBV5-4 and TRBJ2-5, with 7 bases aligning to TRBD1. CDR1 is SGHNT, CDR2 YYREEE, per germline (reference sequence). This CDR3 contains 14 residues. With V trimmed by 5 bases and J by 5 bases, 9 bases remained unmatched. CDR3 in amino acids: CASRQGQLRETQYF. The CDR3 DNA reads TGTGCCAGCAGACAGGGACAGCTAAGGGAGACCCAGTACTTC.

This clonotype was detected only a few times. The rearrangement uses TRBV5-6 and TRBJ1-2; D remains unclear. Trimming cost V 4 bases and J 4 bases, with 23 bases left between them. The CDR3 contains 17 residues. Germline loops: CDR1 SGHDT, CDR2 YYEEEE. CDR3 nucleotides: TGTGCCAGCAGCGACCCCTTGGGAGCTCAAAGGGCCTATGGCTACACCTTC. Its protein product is CASSDPLGAQRAYGYTF.